This T cell receptor (beta chain) was recorded in a study of T cell responses to AZD1222 COVID-19 vaccine. Study-level background: Analysis merged second doses at about 4 or about 12 weeks.

CDR1 SGHTA and CDR2 FQGNSA come from the germline V gene. The CDR3 consists of 16 residues. The V end was cut by 1 base, the J end by 8 bases, with 20 bases between. Broader study findings: AZD1222 recipients seropositive at baseline numbered only six or seven. Donors skewed white British and female; clonal diversity was possibly underestimated.

Worth noting for this clone: Its antigen is as yet unknown.

Libraries were prepared by immunoSEQ multiplex PCR; TCRdb keeps only in-frame clonotypes and omits some of them. The table includes about 120,000 clones, approximately 90% detected once. This sequence originates from an adult in good health. The chain combines TRBV7-2 with TRBJ1-2; a possible D gene is TRBD1 (6 bases). The specimen comprised peripheral blood, sampled on day 0 of AZD1222 vaccination. CDR3 sequence: CASSLVAVAGEEGYTF. Here the CDR3 DNA reads TGTGCCAGCAGCTTAGTAGCGGTGGCAGGGGAGGAGGGCTACACCTTC.